A selection of T cell receptor beta chains follows, all from one sample in a study of blood T cell repertoires in COVID-19. The assay was immunoSEQ multiplex PCR, and TCRdb's table has in-frame clones only and misses some. The profile shows 110,000 to 150,000 clones, around 72% of them singletons. Sequenced input: peripheral blood. All receptors derive from a woman aged 55-75 years with acute or convalescent COVID-19. Both conserved end residues are part of each CDR3. The order of the fields is D gene, clone size, V gene, J gene, CDR3 DNA, CDR3 protein. D genes are given only for firm matches. Rows give clone size only sometimes, using once, few, many, or a class for an expanded clone.

TRBD2,NA,TRBV7-3,TRBJ2-5,TGTGCCAGCAGCCGTCTAGCGGGAGCGGGAGAGACCCAGTACTTC,CASSRLAGAGETQYF
NA,NA,TRBV28,TRBJ1-6,TGTGCCAGCAGTTTCTCTAGGGGCACGAATTCACCCCTCCACTTT,CASSFSRGTNSPLHF
NA,NA,TRBV9,TRBJ1-3,TGTGCCAGCAGCGTCGCGGGCGGCACCATATATTTT,CASSVAGGTIYF
TRBD1,few,TRBV18,TRBJ1-6,TGTGCCAGCTCACCACTCCCGGGACAGGGGGAGGATAATTCACCCCTCCACTTT,CASSPLPGQGEDNSPLHF
NA,NA,TRBV7-3,TRBJ2-3,TGTGCCAGCAGCTCCGACAGAGTAGATACGCAGTATTTT,CASSSDRVDTQYF
NA,NA,TRBV3-1/TRBV3-2,TRBJ2-7,TGTGCCAGCGCGCCGGGTTTACCCTACGAGCAGTACTTC,CASAPGLPYEQYF
NA,NA,TRBV19,TRBJ2-1,TGTGCCAGTAATGAGGGAGGAGGTTCCTACAATGAGCAGTTCTTC,CASNEGGGSYNEQFF
NA,NA,TRBV5-1,TRBJ2-7,TGCGCCAGCAGCGTGCCAGCCCCCCGAGGGGAGCAGTACTTC,CASSVPAPRGEQYF
TRBD2,NA,TRBV5-1,TRBJ2-3,TGCGCCAGCAGCTTGGATGGGCGGGAGGACACAGATACGCAGTATTTT,CASSLDGREDTDTQYF
NA,NA,TRBV19,TRBJ2-2,TGTGCCAGCAGCGGAGTTGCGAACACCGGGGAGCTGTTTTTT,CASSGVANTGELFF
NA,NA,TRBV6-6,TRBJ1-2,TGTGCCAGCAGTCCCCCAAGGGGCAATTATGGCTACACCTTC,CASSPPRGNYGYTF
TRBD2,NA,TRBV5-1,TRBJ2-5,TGCGCCAGCAGCCTCCTGGGCGGGAGTTCGTCGGAGACCCAGTACTTC,CASSLLGGSSSETQYF
TRBD1,few,TRBV30,TRBJ2-7,TGTGCCTGGAGGGGGGACAGGGGAACTTACGAGCAGTACTTC,CAWRGDRGTYEQYF
NA,NA,TRBV28,TRBJ2-5,TGTGCCAGCAGTTTACAAGGACAGCCGGCCCAGTACTTC,CASSLQGQPAQYF
TRBD1,NA,TRBV6-2/TRBV6-3,TRBJ2-3,TGTGCCAGCAGTCCCAGGGACAGGGAGAGAGATACGCAGTATTTT,CASSPRDRERDTQYF
NA,NA,TRBV5-1,TRBJ2-6,TGCGCCAGCCGTCGGTCTGGGGCCAACGTCCTGACTTTC,CASRRSGANVLTF
TRBD1,NA,TRBV19,TRBJ2-2,TGTGCCAGTACCGACACAGGGGTCGAAACCGGGGAGCTGTTTTTT,CASTDTGVETGELFF
TRBD1,NA,TRBV6-6,TRBJ2-1,TGTGCCAGCAGTTACTACAGGGGCAATGAGCAGTTCTTC,CASSYYRGNEQFF